The rows below give T cell receptor beta chains drawn from one sample of a study of blood T cells in healthy people across ages. TCRdb reprocessed the 5' RACE reads via MiXCR and lists one record per CDR3 protein. The profile shows fewer than 1,200,000 distinct CDR3 sequences, approximately 25% of them singletons. The sample was also linked to a second study, of T cells of mothers and their children.

The material sequenced was blood. The receptors here all came from a girl aged 2 to 9 in good health. Each CDR3 is given with its conserved first and last residue. A D gene is named only where the DNA matches it firmly. Part of the rows lack a size; the others show once, few, many or a class for expanded clones.

v_gene: TRBV20-1
j_gene: TRBJ2-3
abundance: NA
d_gene: TRBD2
CDR3aa: CSASSAGGSTDTQYF
CDR3nt: TGCAGTGCTAGTTCAGCGGGGGGTTCAACAGATACGCAGTATTTT

v_gene: TRBV4-2
j_gene: TRBJ1-1
abundance: few
d_gene: NA
CDR3aa: CASSQEAGRTEAFF
CDR3nt: TGTGCCAGCAGCCAAGAGGCGGGCCGGACTGAAGCTTTCTTT

v_gene: TRBV10-3
j_gene: TRBJ1-4
abundance: few
d_gene: NA
CDR3aa: CAISVERLNEKLFF
CDR3nt: TGTGCCATCAGTGTAGAACGGCTTAATGAAAAACTGTTTTTT

v_gene: TRBV28
j_gene: TRBJ2-7
abundance: NA
d_gene: TRBD2
CDR3aa: CASSFLGLGEQYF
CDR3nt: TGTGCCAGCAGTTTTCTGGGACTAGGGGAGCAGTACTTC

v_gene: TRBV10-3
j_gene: TRBJ2-5
abundance: few
d_gene: TRBD2
CDR3aa: CAISDGTSGDVETQYF
CDR3nt: TGTGCCATCAGTGACGGGACTAGCGGGGATGTGGAGACCCAGTACTTC

v_gene: TRBV12-3/TRBV12-4
j_gene: TRBJ1-1
abundance: NA
d_gene: TRBD1
CDR3aa: CASTQDGTGATEAFF
CDR3nt: TGTGCCAGCACCCAAGATGGGACAGGGGCTACTGAAGCTTTCTTT

v_gene: TRBV7-2
j_gene: TRBJ1-6
abundance: NA
d_gene: NA
CDR3aa: CASSLVAVQYNSPLHF
CDR3nt: TGTGCCAGCAGCTTAGTCGCGGTCCAGTATAATTCACCCCTCCACTTT

v_gene: TRBV6-5
j_gene: TRBJ2-1
abundance: NA
d_gene: NA
CDR3aa: CASSSPNNEQFF
CDR3nt: TGTGCCAGCAGTTCCCCAAACAATGAGCAGTTCTTC

v_gene: TRBV6-5
j_gene: TRBJ1-3
abundance: few
d_gene: NA
CDR3aa: CASSRSGNSGNTIYF
CDR3nt: TGTGCCAGCAGTAGGTCTGGAAACTCTGGAAACACCATATATTTT

v_gene: TRBV7-7
j_gene: TRBJ2-2
abundance: few
d_gene: TRBD1
CDR3aa: CASSRTGQAGTGELFF
CDR3nt: TGTGCTAGCAGCCGCACCGGACAGGCAGGGACCGGGGAGCTGTTTTTT

v_gene: TRBV3-1
j_gene: TRBJ2-5
abundance: few
d_gene: NA
CDR3aa: CASSQEMAGHQETQYF
CDR3nt: TGTGCCAGCAGCCAAGAAATGGCGGGCCACCAAGAGACCCAGTACTTC

v_gene: TRBV7-9
j_gene: TRBJ2-1
abundance: NA
d_gene: TRBD2
CDR3aa: CASGIAGLLLLDEQFF
CDR3nt: TGTGCCAGCGGGATAGCGGGCCTACTCCTATTGGATGAGCAGTTCTTC

v_gene: TRBV4-1
j_gene: TRBJ1-1
abundance: NA
d_gene: NA
CDR3aa: CASSQTLTGNTEAFF
CDR3nt: TGCGCCAGCAGCCAAACATTGACAGGTAACACTGAAGCTTTCTTT

v_gene: TRBV25-1
j_gene: TRBJ2-2
abundance: NA
d_gene: NA
CDR3aa: CASSVVNTGELFF
CDR3nt: TGTGCCAGCAGTGTGGTCAACACCGGGGAGCTGTTTTTT

v_gene: TRBV15
j_gene: TRBJ2-5
abundance: few
d_gene: NA
CDR3aa: CATRVRVSGETQYF
CDR3nt: TGTGCCACCAGGGTAAGGGTATCAGGGGAGACCCAGTACTTC

v_gene: TRBV7-6
j_gene: TRBJ2-7
abundance: NA
d_gene: TRBD1
CDR3aa: CASSDPGGLSYEQYF
CDR3nt: TGTGCCAGCAGCGATCCAGGGGGTCTCTCCTACGAGCAGTACTTC

v_gene: TRBV20-1
j_gene: TRBJ1-1
abundance: few
d_gene: NA
CDR3aa: CSASITRTAEAFF
CDR3nt: TGCAGTGCTAGCATCACGAGAACCGCTGAAGCTTTCTTT

v_gene: TRBV29-1
j_gene: TRBJ2-7
abundance: many
d_gene: NA
CDR3aa: CSVEYRGTGIYEQYF
CDR3nt: TGCAGCGTTGAATACCGGGGGACTGGGATCTACGAGCAGTACTTC

v_gene: TRBV13
j_gene: TRBJ1-2
abundance: NA
d_gene: NA
CDR3aa: CASSAGSSLDGYTF
CDR3nt: TGTGCCAGCAGCGCCGGGTCCTCCCTCGATGGCTACACCTTC

v_gene: TRBV15
j_gene: TRBJ2-5
abundance: NA
d_gene: NA
CDR3aa: CATSRDSEGRGRETQYF
CDR3nt: TGTGCCACCAGCAGAGATTCGGAAGGAAGGGGAAGAGAGACCCAGTACTTC

v_gene: TRBV15
j_gene: TRBJ1-6
abundance: NA
d_gene: TRBD1
CDR3aa: CATRDRVDSPLHF
CDR3nt: TGTGCCACCAGGGACAGGGTGGATTCACCCCTCCACTTT

v_gene: TRBV12-3/TRBV12-4
j_gene: TRBJ2-7
abundance: NA
d_gene: NA
CDR3aa: CASSFQVYEQYF
CDR3nt: TGTGCCAGCAGTTTTCAGGTTTACGAGCAGTACTTC

v_gene: TRBV29-1
j_gene: TRBJ2-5
abundance: few
d_gene: NA
CDR3aa: CSVVRANQETQYF
CDR3nt: TGCAGCGTTGTTCGGGCGAACCAAGAGACCCAGTACTTC

v_gene: TRBV5-1
j_gene: TRBJ1-1
abundance: few
d_gene: NA
CDR3aa: CASTESDGDTEAFF
CDR3nt: TGCGCCAGCACCGAATCCGACGGGGACACTGAAGCTTTCTTT

v_gene: TRBV11-3
j_gene: TRBJ2-1
abundance: few
d_gene: NA
CDR3aa: CASTNLVGLEEQFF
CDR3nt: TGTGCCAGCACCAACCTAGTAGGGCTGGAGGAGCAGTTCTTC

v_gene: TRBV4-1
j_gene: TRBJ2-7
abundance: few
d_gene: NA
CDR3aa: CASGDRDAGPYEQYF
CDR3nt: TGCGCCAGCGGGGACCGGGACGCAGGACCTTACGAGCAGTACTTC

v_gene: TRBV5-6
j_gene: TRBJ2-5
abundance: NA
d_gene: NA
CDR3aa: CASMGQETQYF
CDR3nt: TGTGCCAGCATGGGGCAGGAGACCCAGTACTTC

v_gene: TRBV2
j_gene: TRBJ2-5
abundance: NA
d_gene: TRBD2
CDR3aa: CASSANSGSFQETQYF
CDR3nt: TGTGCCAGCAGTGCCAATAGCGGGAGTTTTCAAGAGACCCAGTACTTC

v_gene: TRBV7-2
j_gene: TRBJ1-2
abundance: NA
d_gene: NA
CDR3aa: CASSYRQNYGYTF
CDR3nt: TGTGCCAGCAGCTATCGACAGAACTATGGCTACACCTTC

v_gene: TRBV11-2
j_gene: TRBJ2-1
abundance: many
d_gene: NA
CDR3aa: CASSLDPSHANEQFF
CDR3nt: TGTGCCAGCAGCTTAGACCCCTCCCACGCGAATGAGCAGTTCTTC

v_gene: TRBV5-1
j_gene: TRBJ2-5
abundance: few
d_gene: TRBD2
CDR3aa: CASSWSGREWETQYF
CDR3nt: TGCGCCAGCAGCTGGAGCGGGAGAGAGTGGGAGACCCAGTACTTC

v_gene: TRBV6-1
j_gene: TRBJ1-5
abundance: NA
d_gene: NA
CDR3aa: CASSEAGQNNQPQHF
CDR3nt: TGTGCCAGCAGTGAAGCAGGGCAGAACAATCAGCCCCAGCATTTT